The 10 T cell receptor beta chains below were found in one sample sequenced in a study of T cell responses to AZD1222 COVID-19 vaccine. The assay was immunoSEQ multiplex PCR, and TCRdb's table has in-frame clones only and misses some. The sample carries some 79,000 clones, around 85% recorded once. Material: peripheral blood, obtained 28 days after the second AZD1222 dose. The origin of the receptors is an adult who received the AZD1222 COVID-19 vaccine.

V is TRBV3-1 (or the pseudogene TRBV3-2) and J is TRBJ1-6, with D hard to call. V lost 1 base and J lost 2, with 6 bases in between. Germline CDR1 reads LGHDT; CDR2 reads YNNKEL (reference sequence). This CDR3 has 15 amino acids. Here the CDR3 reads CASSQGGTYNSPLHF. In DNA form, the CDR3 reads TGTGCCAGCAGCCAAGGAGGGACCTATAATTCACCCCTCCACTTT.

The J gene is TRBJ2-1, the V gene TRBV7-9; 7 bases map to TRBD1. The CDR3 runs to 14 residues. Germline V gene lookup returns CDR1 SEHNR and CDR2 FQNEAQ (reference sequence). Trimming took 1 base from V and 4 from J; bases not matched to a gene: 1. As DNA, the CDR3 is TGTGCCAGCAGCTTAGTACAGGGGTACAATGAGCAGTTCTTC. This translates into CASSLVQGYNEQFF.

The CDR3 spells CASSDPGRWAEAFF. CDR3 bases: TGTGCCAGCAGTGATCCAGGGAGGTGGGCTGAAGCTTTCTTT. The chain is built from TRBV6-1 and TRBJ1-1; tentatively, D is TRBD1 (5 bases). The V end lost 3 bases, the J end lost 6 bases, and 14 bases lay between the germline ends. Germline CDR1 and CDR2: MNHNS and SASEGT. This CDR3 has 14 residues.

The V gene is TRBV6-6, the J gene TRBJ2-7, with D perhaps matching TRBD2 (5 bases). CDR1 is MNHNY, CDR2 SVGAGI, per germline (reference sequence). Trimming removed 4 bases at V and 0 bases at J, with 16 bases between. The CDR3 runs to 16 residues. The CDR3 sequence is CASSSTGTTRSYEQYF. DNA for the CDR3: TGTGCCAGCAGTTCCACGGGAACTACCCGCTCCTACGAGCAGTACTTC.

V is TRBV12-3 or TRBV12-4 and J is TRBJ2-5; D ambiguous. The CDR3 has 13 amino acids. With 7 bases removed from V and 7 bases from J, the gap between germline ends came to 16 bases. The CDR3 protein is CASTQYGEGTQYF. In DNA, the CDR3 is TGTGCCAGCACTCAATATGGGGAAGGGACCCAGTACTTC.

The rearrangement uses TRBV7-2 and TRBJ2-1; no reliable D call. With 0 bases removed from V and 6 bases from J, the gap between germline ends came to 6 bases. Germline lookup yields CDR1 SGHTA and CDR2 FQGNSA. The CDR3 covers 13 residues. CDR3 nucleotides: TGTGCCAGCAGCTTAGCGTTGGGCAATGAGCAGTTCTTC. Protein product: CASSLALGNEQFF.

The chain uses TRBV4-2 and TRBJ1-5, with 7 positions matching TRBD1. V was pared by 1 base and J by 2 bases, with 14 bases of the junction left unmatched. CDR3 size: 19 residues. The V gene's germline CDR1 is LGHNA and CDR2 YNFKEQ. In DNA form, the CDR3 reads TGTGCCAGCAGCCAAGCTTTGGGACAGTGGAGAGGGGGCAATCAGCCCCAGCATTTT. It translates to CASSQALGQWRGGNQPQHF.

The chain is built from TRBV4-3 and TRBJ2-1, with D perhaps TRBD2 (7 bases). Germline V gene lookup returns CDR1 LGHNA and CDR2 YSLEER. The V gene lost 1 base and the J gene lost 2 bases, with 12 bases spanning the gap. This CDR3 region has 16 residues. The CDR3 is CASSQVGGGPYNEQFF. As DNA, the CDR3 is TGCGCCAGCAGCCAAGTTGGCGGGGGCCCCTACAATGAGCAGTTCTTC.

J is TRBJ1-5 and V is TRBV4-3; a weak D match, TRBD1 (5 bases). The CDR3 is 13 amino acids. The V gene lost 8 bases and the J gene lost 3 bases, with 11 bases spanning the gap. Germline-derived CDR1 and CDR2 are LGHNA and YSLEER. The CDR3 is CASSDRLNQPQHF. The CDR3 region has the DNA TGCGCCAGCTCAGACAGACTCAATCAGCCCCAGCATTTT.

V gene TRBV6-2 or TRBV6-3 combines with J gene TRBJ2-5; tentatively, D is TRBD1 (5 bases). This CDR3 has 14 amino acids. In germline, CDR1 is MNHEY, CDR2 SVGEGT. The V gene lost 2 bases and the J gene lost 5 bases, with 12 bases spanning the gap. The CDR3 region has the DNA TGTGCCAGCAGTTACCTAGGGCCAGGGGAGACCCAGTACTTC. This encodes CASSYLGPGETQYF.